Presented here are 13 T cell receptor beta chains from one specimen sequenced in a study of T cells in women clearing cervical HPV infection. Generated by immunoSEQ multiplex PCR, the TCRdb table keeps only in-frame clones and is missing some. The repertoire table contains roughly 12,000 clones. Sequenced input: blood buffy coat. These receptor sequences come from a woman aged 18-69 years with a cervical HPV16 infection that either progressed to CIN3+ or cleared (not recorded which).

With regard to this clone: The read comes to an end 3 residues before the CDR3 does, leaving the germline J gene to fill in the end. The V call is TRBV6-2 or TRBV6-3, the J call TRBJ2-7, with TRBD1 matching over 10 bases. The CDR3 is made up of 16 amino acids. Germline lookup yields CDR1 MNHEY and CDR2 SVGEGT. V was pared by 0 bases and J by 3 bases, with 5 bases of the junction left unmatched. CDR3 DNA, as far as it was read: TGTGCCAGCAGTTACTCGACTCGGACAGGGGGCTACGAG. This gives the protein CASSYSTRTGGYE. The complete CDR3 protein is CASSYSTRTGGYEQYF.

The sequenced part of the CDR3 DNA is TGTGCCAGCAGCTTAGGTACAGGGGTCCAAGAGACG. Its protein product is CASSLGTGVQET. The whole CDR3 sequence reads CASSLGTGVQETQYF. The V call is TRBV5-6, the J call TRBJ2-3; 7 bases line up with TRBD1. The observed sequence ends 3 residues before the CDR3 terminus, with the missing tail filled in from the germline J gene. Germline loops: CDR1 SGHDT, CDR2 YYEEEE. The CDR3 sequence is 15 residues long.

Comments on this clone: The read finishes 3 residues shy of the CDR3 end, and the germline J gene is used to complete it. The V gene is TRBV20-1, the J gene TRBJ2-4, with D possibly being TRBD1 (5 bases). V was pared by 5 bases and J by 0 bases, with 11 bases between. Germline V lookup: CDR1 DFQATT, CDR2 SNEGSKA (reference sequence). This CDR3 contains 14 residues. The CDR3 region is CSAQTVLAKNIQYF. CDR3 bases read: TGCAGTGCTCAGACAGTCTTAGCCAAAAACATT.

About this clone itself: The read is 3 residues too short to cover the CDR3 end, so that end is filled in from the germline J gene. The chain combines TRBV29-1 with TRBJ2-1, with TRBD1 identical over 7 bases. The ends lost 6 bases at V and 3 bases at J; junction bases unmatched: 8. Germline values: CDR1 SQVTM, CDR2 ANQGSEA. The CDR3 is 14 residues long. The CDR3 loop is CSVAPWDSYNEQFF. The covered CDR3 bases are TGCAGCGTCGCACCCTGGGACAGCTACAATGAG.

Concerning this clone itself: The DNA ends 3 residues before the CDR3 does, and the rest of the CDR3 is filled in from the germline J gene. The chain couples TRBV5-1 to TRBJ1-2, with TRBD1 matching over 10 bases. The germline CDR1 and CDR2 sequences are SGHRS and YFSETQ. This CDR3 region has 14 residues. The CDR3 loop reads CASSPGTGVGGYTF. CDR3 DNA (partial): TGCGCCAGCAGCCCCGGGACAGGGGTCGGGGGC.

In regard to this clone: The read is 3 residues too short to cover the CDR3 end, so that end is filled in from the germline J gene. V is TRBV12-3 or TRBV12-4 and J is TRBJ2-7; weak D call: TRBD1 (6 bases). V lost 3 bases to trimming and J lost 2 bases, with 23 bases between them. CDR3 size: 18 residues. The CDR3 bases that were read are TGTGCCAGCAGTTTTGGTACCCCGGAACAGGGCCTAGCCTACGAG. Protein: CASSFGTPEQGLAYE. In full, the CDR3 reads CASSFGTPEQGLAYEQYF.

Note on this clone: From the germline J gene comes the end of the CDR3, since the read stops 3 residues before it. The genes are TRBV5-5 and TRBJ2-2; 10 nucleotides align to TRBD2. The CDR3 loop spans 15 amino acids. From germline, CDR1 is SGHKS and CDR2 YYEKEE (reference sequence). The J segment lost 3 bases and the V segment lost 3 bases, leaving 2 bases of the junction unmatched. CDR3 residues: CASSSLAGDTGELFF. The DNA read from the CDR3 is TGTGCCAGCAGCTCCCTAGCGGGGGACACCGGGGAG.

In regard to this clone: Read data end 3 residues before the CDR3 end; the end is taken from the germline J gene. The chain employs TRBV30 and TRBJ2-2; a possible D gene is TRBD2 (5 bases). Trimming removed 8 bases from V and 5 bases from J, with 15 bases in between. There are 13 residues in the CDR3. The germline CDR1 and CDR2 sequences are GTSNPN and SVGIG (reference sequence). This CDR3 is CASNPGSTGELFF. The DNA read from the CDR3 is TGTGCCAGCAACCCGGGGTCAACCGGGGAG.

Details on this clone: Read sequence stops 3 residues before the CDR3 end, and the germline J gene provides the missing end. The V call is TRBV30, the J call TRBJ1-1, with D unresolved. V was shortened by 4 bases and J by 5 bases, with 11 bases between the two germline ends. The V gene's germline CDR1 is GTSNPN and CDR2 SVGIG (reference sequence). CDR3 length: 12 amino acids. The covered CDR3 bases are TGTGCCTGGACCCCGTATTTGACTGAA. Translation gives CAWTPYLTE. The CDR3 as a whole reads CAWTPYLTEAFF.

This clone is labeled medium-sized based on frequency. The CDR3 end lies 3 residues beyond the end of the read and is filled in from the germline J gene. The chain recombines TRBV5-4 with TRBJ2-2; D is uncertain. Trimming removed 0 bases at V and 5 bases at J, with 11 bases between. CDR1 is SGHNT, CDR2 YYREEE, per germline (reference sequence). The CDR3 runs 15 residues. The CDR3 DNA, read in part, is TGTGCCAGCAGCTTGGGGCATGCCGGGACCGGGGAG. Its protein product is CASSLGHAGTGE. The whole CDR3 is CASSLGHAGTGELFF.

A note on this clone: The CDR3 is cut off 3 residues early in the read; its end comes from the germline J gene. The chain is built from TRBV7-8 and TRBJ2-7, with TRBD2 matching over 13 bases. After removal of 5 bases from V and 2 bases from J, the junction contained 9 bases not matched to a gene. The CDR3 consists of 17 residues. Germline CDR1 is SGHVS and CDR2 is FQNEAQ. Incomplete CDR3 DNA: TGTGCCAGCAGCCCAGGGACTAGCGGGGACCAAACCTACGAG. This gives the protein CASSPGTSGDQTYE. From start to end, the CDR3 is CASSPGTSGDQTYEQYF.

The CDR3 loop is CASQGQLYDYTF. The sequenced CDR3 bases are TGTGCCAGCCAGGGACAGCTTTACGAC. The V gene is TRBV6-2 or TRBV6-3, the J gene TRBJ1-2; 7 nucleotides align to TRBD1. The sequenced fragment ends 3 residues before the CDR3 boundary, so the rest is inferred from the germline J gene. The CDR3 consists of 12 residues. Germline V gives CDR1 MNHEY, CDR2 SVGEGT.

A remark on this clone: The sequence runs out 3 residues before the end of the CDR3; the remainder is reconstructed from the germline J gene. The chain recombines TRBV25-1 with TRBJ2-5; D call uncertain. Germline V gene lookup returns CDR1 MGHDK and CDR2 SYGVNS. The CDR3 contains 11 residues. The CDR3 DNA, read in part, is TGTGCCAGCAGTGGTAGAGATACC. This sequence encodes CASSGRDT. The whole CDR3 sequence is CASSGRDTQYF.